The 28 T cell receptor beta chains reported below all come from one sample, sequenced in a study of T cell responses to AZD1222 COVID-19 vaccine. Clones were sequenced by immunoSEQ multiplex PCR, and TCRdb holds only the in-frame ones, with some missing. The sample yields 140,000 to 150,000 clones, around nine tenths seen once. The sequencing used peripheral blood, collected on day 0 of MenACWY control vaccination. The receptor set was obtained from an adult in good health.

CDR3 loop: CASTGKGSPLHF. The CDR3 DNA is TGTGCCAGCACAGGGAAGGGCTCACCCCTCCACTTT. This chain joins TRBV2 and TRBJ1-6; possible D gene TRBD1, 5 bases. The germline CDR1 and CDR2 sequences are SNHLY and FYNNEI. The CDR3 covers 12 residues. The V and J ends lost 7 bases and 10 bases respectively, with 11 bases between them.

This chain joins TRBV4-1 and TRBJ2-6, with D possibly TRBD2 on 6 matching bases. V lost 4 bases, J lost 3 bases, and 10 bases lay in between. The CDR3 is made up of 15 amino acids. CDR1 and CDR2 (germline): MGHRA, YSYEKL. The CDR3 spells CASSLAGFGANVLTF. The CDR3 region has the DNA TGCGCCAGCAGCCTGGCGGGGTTTGGGGCCAACGTCCTGACTTTC.

The chain is built from TRBV9 and TRBJ1-1; D not certain. Trimming cost V 0 bases and J 3 bases, with 6 bases left between them. CDR3 size: 13 residues. Per germline, CDR1 SGDLS and CDR2 YYNGEE. CDR3 loop: CASSVGVDTEAFF. The CDR3 nucleotides are TGTGCCAGCAGCGTAGGGGTGGACACTGAAGCTTTCTTT.

The J gene is TRBJ1-5, the V gene TRBV6-5; 9 bases map to TRBD1. CDR3 length: 14 amino acids. Losses at the gene ends were 7 bases for V and 3 bases for J; bases not matched to a gene: 4. Germline V lookup: CDR1 MNHEY, CDR2 SVGAGI. CDR3 sequence (DNA): TGTGCCAGCACTAGGACAGGGGACAATCAGCCCCAGCATTTT. Protein: CASTRTGDNQPQHF.

The V gene is TRBV6-6, the J gene TRBJ1-5, with no clear D. V dropped 2 bases and J dropped 5 bases, with 10 bases sitting between them. The germline V gene has CDR1 MNHNY and CDR2 SVGAGI (reference sequence). CDR3 length equals 14 residues. This chain's CDR3 is CASSYPGEHQPQHF. The CDR3 DNA follows: TGTGCCAGCAGTTACCCCGGGGAGCATCAGCCCCAGCATTTT.

This chain uses TRBV5-1 with TRBJ2-5; 8 bases match TRBD2. V lost 1 base to trimming and J lost 0 bases; unmatched junction nucleotides: 8. The germline CDR1 and CDR2 sequences are SGHRS and YFSETQ. The CDR3 is 17 amino acids. The CDR3 loop is CASSLNPSGGYQETQYF. In nucleotides, the CDR3 is TGCGCCAGCAGCTTGAACCCATCGGGAGGGTACCAAGAGACCCAGTACTTC. The full variable domain, its missing parts supplied by reference TRBV5-1 and TRBJ2-5, is KAGVTQTPRYLIKTRGQQVTLSCSPISGHRSVSWYQQTPGQGLQFLFEYFSETQRNKGNFPGRFSGRQFSNSRSEMNVSTLELGDSALYLCASSLNPSGGYQETQYFGPGTRLLVL.

The CDR3 region is CSASFYGYTF. CDR3 sequence (DNA): TGCAGTGCTAGTTTTTATGGCTACACCTTC. The chain links TRBV20-1 to TRBJ1-2, with D hard to call. The V and J ends lost 3 bases and 5 bases respectively, with 4 bases between them. Per germline, CDR1 DFQATT and CDR2 SNEGSKA (reference sequence). The CDR3 is made up of 10 amino acids.

The rearrangement uses TRBV7-8 and TRBJ1-3; unclear D gene. This CDR3 spans 16 amino acids. Trimming stripped 4 bases from V and 0 bases from J, with 13 bases between. Germline loops: CDR1 SGHVS, CDR2 FQNEAQ. The CDR3 here is CASSSRPGSSGNTIYF. DNA for the CDR3: TGTGCCAGCAGCTCGAGGCCTGGCTCCTCTGGAAACACCATATATTTT.

The chain uses TRBV5-4 and TRBJ2-3, with D possibly being TRBD1 (6 bases). CDR1 is SGHNT, CDR2 YYREEE, per germline (reference sequence). Between the trimmed V and J ends, which lost 9 bases and 0 bases, there was a span of 20 bases. The CDR3 has 16 amino acids. The CDR3 coding sequence is TGTGCCACCTCCCTCCGGACAGACATTAGCACAGATACGCAGTATTTT. As protein: CATSLRTDISTDTQYF.

V is TRBV6-5 and J is TRBJ1-2; 9 nucleotides line up with TRBD1. V shed 4 bases and J 8 bases; nucleotides not matched to a gene: 5. Germline V gene data show CDR1 as MNHEY and CDR2 as SVGAGI. CDR3 size: 13 residues. CDR3 sequence reads: CASSSDRGGGYTF. The CDR3 DNA is TGTGCCAGCAGTTCGGACAGGGGCGGCGGCTACACCTTC.

On this clone: This sample also contains other DNA sequences that code for the same CDR3. The chain recombines TRBV20-1 with TRBJ1-1; no clear D. This CDR3 spans 11 amino acids. Germline V gives CDR1 DFQATT, CDR2 SNEGSKA (reference sequence). The V gene lost 4 bases and the J gene lost 4 bases, with 7 bases spanning the gap. The CDR3 region is CSATPRTEAFF. CDR3 nucleotides: TGCAGTGCTACACCCCGCACTGAAGCTTTCTTT.

This chain joins TRBV2 and TRBJ2-7; possible D gene TRBD2, 5 bases. The V end was cut by 6 bases, the J end by 3 bases, with 12 bases between. The length of the CDR3 is 13 residues. The germline V gene has CDR1 SNHLY and CDR2 FYNNEI. The chain's CDR3 is CASSFETIYEQYF. CDR3 coding DNA: TGTGCCAGCAGCTTCGAGACTATCTACGAGCAGTACTTC. Using reference TRBV2 and TRBJ2-7 for the parts outside the CDR3, the full variable domain is EPEVTQTPSHQVTQMGQEVILRCVPISNHLYFYWYRQILGQKVEFLVSFYNNEISEKSEIFDDQFSVERPDGSNFTLKIRSTKLEDSAMYFCASSFETIYEQYFGPGTRLTVT.

The rearrangement links TRBV5-6 to TRBJ2-1; D uncertain. CDR1 is SGHDT and CDR2 is YYEEEE in the germline V gene. V shed 4 bases and J shed 10 bases, with 18 bases lying between them. The CDR3 loop spans 14 amino acids. The CDR3 protein is CASSLLRPHPEQFF. CDR3 sequence (DNA): TGTGCCAGCAGCCTTCTTAGGCCCCACCCCGAGCAGTTCTTC.

The CDR3: CASSLALGSYGYTF. CDR3 bases: TGCGCCAGCAGCTTGGCTCTGGGGAGCTATGGCTACACCTTC. This chain links TRBV5-1 with TRBJ1-2, with D unresolved. Germline-derived CDR1 and CDR2 are SGHRS and YFSETQ. The CDR3 totals 14 residues. Trimming cost V 0 bases and J 4 bases, with 10 bases left between them. Full variable domain (outside the CDR3, taken from reference TRBV5-1 and TRBJ1-2): KAGVTQTPRYLIKTRGQQVTLSCSPISGHRSVSWYQQTPGQGLQFLFEYFSETQRNKGNFPGRFSGRQFSNSRSEMNVSTLELGDSALYLCASSLALGSYGYTFGSGTRLTVV.

The J gene is TRBJ2-2, the V gene TRBV6-5; a possible D gene is TRBD1 (8 bases). Germline V gene sequence: CDR1 MNHEY, CDR2 SVGAGI. Trimming took off 10 bases at V and 8 bases at J, with 17 bases between the two ends. The CDR3 length is 13 residues. CDR3 sequence: CATRTGRAGELFF. CDR3 bases: TGTGCCACCCGGACAGGGAGGGCAGGGGAGCTGTTTTTT.

The V and J genes are TRBV10-2 and TRBJ1-5, with 7 bases fitting TRBD1. Germline lookup yields CDR1 WSHSY and CDR2 SAAADI. The CDR3 length is 14 residues. V shed 6 bases and J 7 bases; nucleotides not matched to a gene: 9. In DNA, the CDR3 is TGCGCCAGCAGCCCCAACAGGGGTGACCAGCCCCAGCATTTT. The encoded protein is CASSPNRGDQPQHF.

The chain has TRBV27 and TRBJ1-1; no reliable D call. Trimming pared 6 bases from V and 8 bases from J, leaving 10 bases between. The germline V gene has CDR1 MNHEY and CDR2 SMNVEV (reference sequence). The CDR3 has 11 residues. The CDR3 DNA sequence: TGTGCCAGCAGGGTCCTGGACGAAGCTTTCTTT. This sequence encodes CASRVLDEAFF.

This clone is medium-sized within its sample. The rearrangement uses TRBV7-9 and TRBJ1-4; D not resolved. The V end was cut by 1 base, the J end by 6 bases, with 12 bases between. The CDR3 loop spans 15 amino acids. Germline CDR1 reads SEHNR; CDR2 reads FQNEAQ (reference sequence). The CDR3 spells CASSLVVGSHEKLFF. In nucleotides, the CDR3 is TGTGCCAGCAGCTTAGTCGTAGGGTCACATGAAAAACTGTTTTTT.

This chain uses TRBV4-2 with TRBJ1-6, with a possible D match to TRBD1 (5 bases). Germline loops: CDR1 LGHNA, CDR2 YNFKEQ. V was trimmed by 0 bases and J by 7 bases, leaving 16 bases between them. This CDR3 is built from 17 residues. The CDR3 loop is CASSQDLVGTSNSPLHF. CDR3 bases: TGTGCCAGCAGCCAAGATCTTGTTGGGACCTCCAATTCACCCCTCCACTTT.

V gene TRBV9 combines with J gene TRBJ2-7; 7 bases are a match to TRBD2. The CDR3 runs to 15 residues. Germline CDR1 reads SGDLS; CDR2 reads YYNGEE. The V and J ends lost 4 bases and 2 bases, in that order; junction bases with no gene match: 9. The DNA for the CDR3 is TGTGCCAGCAGCCCGTGGGGCGGGGGTACCTACGAGCAGTACTTC. It specifies CASSPWGGGTYEQYF.

The genes are TRBV7-9 and TRBJ2-7; no clear D gene. Germline CDR1 is SEHNR and CDR2 is FQNEAQ (reference sequence). The CDR3 spans 11 residues. Trimming pared 5 bases from V and 4 bases from J, leaving 6 bases between. The chain's CDR3 is CASSASYEQYF. In DNA, the CDR3 is TGTGCCAGCAGCGCGTCATACGAGCAGTACTTC. Full variable domain (remainder filled in from reference TRBV7-9 and TRBJ2-7): DTGVSQNPRHKITKRGQNVTFRCDPISEHNRLYWYRQTLGQGPEFLTYFQNEAQLEKSRLLSDRFSAERPKGSFSTLEIQRTEQGDSAMYLCASSASYEQYFGPGTRLTVT.

This clone was seen only once. The chain links TRBV1 to TRBJ2-2; the DNA was not compared with TRBD1, the D call given in the table. TRBV1 is tagged as a pseudogene. The CDR3 length is 15 residues. CDR3 nucleotide sequence: TGCACCAGCAGACCCGGGACAGCAAACACCGGGGAGCTGTTTTTT. Its translation: CTSRPGTANTGELFF.

The V and J genes are TRBV19 and TRBJ2-4, with 8 bases lining up with TRBD1. The V segment lost 5 bases and the J segment 6 bases; nucleotides outside the gene matches: 9. CDR1 and CDR2 from the germline V gene are LNHDA and SQIVND (reference sequence). The CDR3 has 15 amino acids. This CDR3 reads CASSPGAGGLNIQYF. CDR3 nucleotides: TGTGCCAGTAGTCCGGGGGCAGGGGGCCTAAACATTCAGTACTTC.

The V and J genes are TRBV4-1 and TRBJ2-5; the D gene is possibly TRBD1 (6 bases). The germline CDR1 and CDR2 sequences are MGHRA and YSYEKL. The CDR3 extends over 16 amino acids. Trimming pared 3 bases from V and 5 bases from J, leaving 19 bases between. This CDR3 reads CASSQPALIRGETQYF. CDR3 bases: TGCGCCAGCAGCCAGCCAGCATTGATTAGGGGGGAGACCCAGTACTTC.

The chain is built from TRBV6-5 and TRBJ2-6; maybe TRBD2 (6 bases). This CDR3 comprises 16 residues. Per the germline V gene, CDR1 is MNHEY and CDR2 is SVGAGI. V lost 4 bases, J lost 4 bases, and 14 bases lay in between. The CDR3 DNA sequence: TGTGCCAGCAGTTCCGGACTATTACACGGGGCCAACGTCCTGACTTTC. It is translated as CASSSGLLHGANVLTF.

The chain couples TRBV6-5 to TRBJ2-7, with 8 nucleotides matching TRBD1. With V trimmed by 0 bases and J by 4 bases, 8 bases remained unmatched. The CDR3 is made up of 16 amino acids. CDR1 is MNHEY and CDR2 is SVGAGI in the germline V gene. The CDR3 protein is CASSYSWTGLNYEQYF. The CDR3 nucleotides are TGTGCCAGCAGTTACTCGTGGACAGGGCTCAATTACGAGCAGTACTTC.

V is TRBV21-1 and J is TRBJ1-1; TRBD1, the table's D call, was not compared with the DNA. TRBV21-1 is a documented pseudogene. CDR3 length equals 16 residues. CDR3 in DNA: TGTGCCAGCAGCAAGGGGGACAGGGGGCTCTTCACTGAAGCTTTCTTT. This gives the protein CASSKGDRGLFTEAFF.

In DNA, the CDR3 is TGTGCCAGCAGCTTAGGAGGGGCAGGGCCCGTGCCCCAGCATTTT. Amino acids: CASSLGGAGPVPQHF. The V call is TRBV11-2, the J call TRBJ1-5; tentatively, D is TRBD1 (5 bases). Germline CDR1 and CDR2: SGHAT and FQNNGV. V was pared by 1 base and J by 9 bases, with 16 bases between. This CDR3 region has 15 residues. Together with reference TRBV11-2 and TRBJ1-5, the CDR3 gives the full variable domain: EAGVAQSPRYKIIEKRQSVAFWCNPISGHATLYWYQQILGQGPKLLIQFQNNGVVDDSQLPKDRFSAERLKGVDSTLKIQPAKLEDSAVYLCASSLGGAGPVPQHFGDGTRLSIL.